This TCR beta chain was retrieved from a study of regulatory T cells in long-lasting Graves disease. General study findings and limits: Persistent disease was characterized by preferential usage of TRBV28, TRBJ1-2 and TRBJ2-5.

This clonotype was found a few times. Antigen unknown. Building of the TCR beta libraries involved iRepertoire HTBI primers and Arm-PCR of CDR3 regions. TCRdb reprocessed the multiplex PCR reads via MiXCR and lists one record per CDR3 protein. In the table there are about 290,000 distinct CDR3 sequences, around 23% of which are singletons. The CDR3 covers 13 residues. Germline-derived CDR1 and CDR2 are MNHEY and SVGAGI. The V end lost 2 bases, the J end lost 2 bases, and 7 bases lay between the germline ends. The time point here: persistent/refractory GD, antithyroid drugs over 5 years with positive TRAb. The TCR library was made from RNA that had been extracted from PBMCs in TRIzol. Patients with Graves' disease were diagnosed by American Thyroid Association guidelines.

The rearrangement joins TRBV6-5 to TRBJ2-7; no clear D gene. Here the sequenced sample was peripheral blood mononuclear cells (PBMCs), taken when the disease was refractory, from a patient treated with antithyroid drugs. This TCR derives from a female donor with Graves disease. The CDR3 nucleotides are TGTGCCAGCAGTTACCGGTGGGCCTACGAGCAGTACTTC. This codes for CASSYRWAYEQYF.